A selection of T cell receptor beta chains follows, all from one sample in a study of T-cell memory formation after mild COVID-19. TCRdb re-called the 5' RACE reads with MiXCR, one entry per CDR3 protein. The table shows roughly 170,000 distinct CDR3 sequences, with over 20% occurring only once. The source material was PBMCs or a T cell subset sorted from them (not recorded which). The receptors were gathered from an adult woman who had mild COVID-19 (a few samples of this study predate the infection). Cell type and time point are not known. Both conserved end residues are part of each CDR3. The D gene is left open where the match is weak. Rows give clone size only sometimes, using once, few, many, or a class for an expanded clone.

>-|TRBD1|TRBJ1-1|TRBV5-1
CASSLGQGFGTEAFF
TGCGCCAGCAGCCTGGGACAGGGATTTGGCACTGAAGCTTTCTTT
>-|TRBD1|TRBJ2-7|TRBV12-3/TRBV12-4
CASTGGPGGSPGYEQYF
TGTGCCAGCACAGGGGGTCCAGGGGGCTCCCCCGGCTACGAGCAGTACTTC
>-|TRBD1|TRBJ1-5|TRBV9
CASSTSGTGYQPQHF
TGTGCCAGCAGTACCTCCGGGACAGGGTATCAGCCCCAGCATTTT
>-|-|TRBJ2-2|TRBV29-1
CSVETGFYTGELFF
TGCAGCGTGGAAACCGGGTTTTACACCGGGGAGCTGTTTTTT
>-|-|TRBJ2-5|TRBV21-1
CASRSQETQYF
TGTGCCAGCAGATCTCAAGAGACCCAGTACTTC
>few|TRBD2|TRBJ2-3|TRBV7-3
CASSTGTSPEGDTQYF
TGTGCCAGCAGCACCGGGACTAGTCCCGAGGGGGATACGCAGTATTTT
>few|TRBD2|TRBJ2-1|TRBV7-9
CASSSGTSLYNEQFF
TGTGCCAGCAGCTCCGGGACTAGTTTGTACAATGAGCAGTTCTTC
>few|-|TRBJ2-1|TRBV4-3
CASRGSRDSYNEQFF
TGCGCCAGCAGAGGGTCTAGGGACTCCTACAATGAGCAGTTCTTC
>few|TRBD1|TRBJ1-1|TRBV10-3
CAISESGTGGWNTEAFF
TGTGCCATCAGTGAGTCAGGGACAGGGGGCTGGAACACTGAAGCTTTCTTT
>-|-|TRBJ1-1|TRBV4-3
CASSWGGGAGNTEAFF
TGCGCCAGCAGCTGGGGAGGGGGGGCAGGGAACACTGAAGCTTTCTTT
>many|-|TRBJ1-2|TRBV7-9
CASSFAETRIYGYTF
TGTGCCAGCAGCTTTGCAGAGACTCGGATCTATGGCTACACCTTC
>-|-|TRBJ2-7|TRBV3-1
CASSQRSSVAGGVYEQYF
TGTGCCAGCAGCCAAAGGTCAAGCGTTGCAGGGGGGGTCTACGAGCAGTACTTC
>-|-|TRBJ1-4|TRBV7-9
CASSYGQLGNEKLFF
TGTGCCAGCAGTTACGGACAGTTGGGGAATGAAAAACTGTTTTTT
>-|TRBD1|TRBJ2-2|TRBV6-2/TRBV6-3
CASQLSGRGSTGELFF
TGTGCCAGCCAACTATCGGGCAGGGGGAGCACCGGGGAGCTGTTTTTT
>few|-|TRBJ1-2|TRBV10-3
CAIREAHGYTF
TGTGCCATCAGGGAGGCGCATGGCTACACCTTC
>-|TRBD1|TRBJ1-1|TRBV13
CASSLARGAGTEAFF
TGTGCCAGCAGCCTCGCCAGGGGGGCAGGCACTGAAGCTTTCTTT
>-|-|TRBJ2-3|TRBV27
CASSLTARDTQYF
TGTGCCAGCAGTTTAACAGCGCGGGATACGCAGTATTTT
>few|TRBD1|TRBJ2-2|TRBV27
CASQGARIGELFF
TGTGCCAGCCAGGGGGCGCGTATCGGGGAGCTGTTTTTT
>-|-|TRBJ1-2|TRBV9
CASSVGGYSYGYTF
TGTGCCAGCAGCGTAGGAGGCTATAGCTATGGCTACACCTTC
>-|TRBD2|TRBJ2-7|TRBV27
CASSSTSGSYEQYF
TGTGCCAGCAGTTCCACTAGCGGGAGTTACGAGCAGTACTTC
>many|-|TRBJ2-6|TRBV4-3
CASSQIGSGANVLTF
TGCGCCAGCAGCCAAATAGGGTCTGGGGCCAACGTCCTGACTTTC
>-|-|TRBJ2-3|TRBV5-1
CASSLAGPQTNTQYF
TGCGCCAGCAGCTTGGCCGGGCCGCAGACAAATACGCAGTATTTT
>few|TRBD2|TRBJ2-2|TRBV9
CASGGTSGEYEVSGELFF
TGTGCCAGCGGGGGGACTAGCGGAGAGTACGAGGTATCCGGGGAGCTGTTTTTT
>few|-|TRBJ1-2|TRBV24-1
CATSDPLSFGYTF
TGTGCCACCAGTGACCCCCTGTCGTTTGGCTACACCTTC
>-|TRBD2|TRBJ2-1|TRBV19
CASTGLATNEQFF
TGTGCCAGTACGGGACTAGCGACGAATGAGCAGTTCTTC
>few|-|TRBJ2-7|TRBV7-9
CASSLERDEQYF
TGTGCCAGCAGCCTTGAAAGGGACGAGCAGTACTTC